The T cell receptor (beta chain) described here comes from a study of blood T cell repertoires in COVID-19. Study context: The samples span acute and convalescent COVID-19 from the United States, Italy and Spain. Sources were T cells, B-cell-depleted T cells, or PBMCs; the material itself was cDNA or gDNA.

This CDR3 is built from 13 residues. Germline lookup yields CDR1 SGHRS and CDR2 YFSETQ. V was clipped by 0 bases and J by 5 bases, with 8 bases between them. As originally analysed: Researchers report that nucleated cell counts were estimated from reference gene primer amplification. Method: immunoSEQ multiplex PCR; TCRdb's copy keeps in-frame clones and lacks some. V, J and clone size derive from that table, while D and trimming were established from the DNA sequence. Here the sample spans 90,000 to 110,000 clones, 65% to 80% being singletons. The chain uses TRBV5-1 and TRBJ1-1; D might be TRBD1 (5 bases). Sequenced sample: peripheral blood. The clonotype comes from a woman aged 65 to 85 with acute or convalescent COVID-19. The CDR3 coding sequence is TGCGCCAGCAGCTTGGAAGGGGTTACTGAAGCTTTCTTT. Protein sequence: CASSLEGVTEAFF. The whole variable domain, filled in from reference TRBV5-1 and TRBJ1-1, reads KAGVTQTPRYLIKTRGQQVTLSCSPISGHRSVSWYQQTPGQGLQFLFEYFSETQRNKGNFPGRFSGRQFSNSRSEMNVSTLELGDSALYLCASSLEGVTEAFFGQGTRLTVV.